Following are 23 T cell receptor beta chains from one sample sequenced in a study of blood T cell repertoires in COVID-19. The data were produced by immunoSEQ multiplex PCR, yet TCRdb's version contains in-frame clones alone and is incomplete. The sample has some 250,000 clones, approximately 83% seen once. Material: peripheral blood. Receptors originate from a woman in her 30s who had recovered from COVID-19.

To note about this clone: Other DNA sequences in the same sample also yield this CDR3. CDR3 residues: CASSLFADTQYF. The CDR3 nucleotides are TGTGCCAGCAGCTTGTTCGCAGATACGCAGTATTTT. The chain combines TRBV7-9 with TRBJ2-3; no definite D call. V was trimmed by 3 bases and J by 4 bases, leaving 5 bases between them. CDR3 length: 12 residues. Germline V gene lookup returns CDR1 SEHNR and CDR2 FQNEAQ (reference sequence).

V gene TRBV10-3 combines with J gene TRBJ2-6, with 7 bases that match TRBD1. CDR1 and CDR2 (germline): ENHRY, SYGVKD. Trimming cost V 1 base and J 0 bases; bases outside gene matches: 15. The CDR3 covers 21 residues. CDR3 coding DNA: TGTGCCATCAGTGAGTACCCCCTTTTACGACAGGGAATCTCTGGGGCCAACGTCCTGACTTTC. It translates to CAISEYPLLRQGISGANVLTF.

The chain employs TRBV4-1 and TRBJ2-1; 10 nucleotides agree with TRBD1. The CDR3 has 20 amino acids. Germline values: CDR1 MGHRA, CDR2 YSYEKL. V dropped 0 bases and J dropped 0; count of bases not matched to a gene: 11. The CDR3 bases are TGCGCCAGCAGCCAAGAAAAAGAGACAGGGGGCTTCCCCTCCTACAATGAGCAGTTCTTC. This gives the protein CASSQEKETGGFPSYNEQFF.

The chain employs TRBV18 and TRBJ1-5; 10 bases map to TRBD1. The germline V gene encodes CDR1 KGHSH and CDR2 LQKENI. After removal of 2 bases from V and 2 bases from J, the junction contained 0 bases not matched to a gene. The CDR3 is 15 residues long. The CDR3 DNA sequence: TGTGCCAGCTCACCAGGGACAGGGGGCAATCAGCCCCAGCATTTT. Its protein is CASSPGTGGNQPQHF. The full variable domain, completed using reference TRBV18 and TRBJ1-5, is NAGVMQNPRHLVRRRGQEARLRCSPMKGHSHVYWYRQLPEEGLKFMVYLQKENIIDESGMPKERFSAEFPKEGPSILRIQQVVRGDSAAYFCASSPGTGGNQPQHFGDGTRLSIL.

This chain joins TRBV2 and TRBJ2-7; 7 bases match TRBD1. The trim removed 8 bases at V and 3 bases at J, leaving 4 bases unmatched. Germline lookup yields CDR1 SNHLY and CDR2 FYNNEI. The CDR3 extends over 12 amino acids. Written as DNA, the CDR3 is TGTGCCAGCCAGGGGGTAAGCTACGAGCAGTACTTC. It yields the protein CASQGVSYEQYF.

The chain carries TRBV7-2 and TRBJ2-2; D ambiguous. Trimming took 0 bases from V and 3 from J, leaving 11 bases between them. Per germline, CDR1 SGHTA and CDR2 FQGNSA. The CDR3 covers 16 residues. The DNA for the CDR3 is TGTGCCAGCAGCTTAGCAAAAGCCTGGTACACCGGGGAGCTGTTTTTT. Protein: CASSLAKAWYTGELFF.

CDR3 sequence (DNA): TGCGCCAGCAGCCAAGAGTCTAGCGGGGGGGCCTCCGACTCCTACGAGCAGTACTTC. Protein product: CASSQESSGGASDSYEQYF. The chain joins TRBV4-3 to TRBJ2-7; 12 nucleotides match TRBD2. The V segment lost 0 bases and the J segment 0 bases; nucleotides outside the gene matches: 9. This CDR3 contains 19 residues. Germline values: CDR1 LGHNA, CDR2 YSLEER.

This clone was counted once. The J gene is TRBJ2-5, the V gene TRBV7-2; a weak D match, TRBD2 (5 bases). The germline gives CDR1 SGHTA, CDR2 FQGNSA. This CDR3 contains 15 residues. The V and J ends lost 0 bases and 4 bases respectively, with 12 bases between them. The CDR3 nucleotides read TGTGCCAGCAGCTTAGCGGGAGCCTCGGGAGAGACCCAGTACTTC. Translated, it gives CASSLAGASGETQYF.

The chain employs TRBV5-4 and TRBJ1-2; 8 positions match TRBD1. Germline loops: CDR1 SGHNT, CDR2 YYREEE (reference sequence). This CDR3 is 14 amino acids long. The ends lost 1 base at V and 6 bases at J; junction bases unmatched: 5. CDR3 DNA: TGTGCCAGCAGCTTGATCGGGACAGGTGATGGCTACACCTTC. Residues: CASSLIGTGDGYTF.

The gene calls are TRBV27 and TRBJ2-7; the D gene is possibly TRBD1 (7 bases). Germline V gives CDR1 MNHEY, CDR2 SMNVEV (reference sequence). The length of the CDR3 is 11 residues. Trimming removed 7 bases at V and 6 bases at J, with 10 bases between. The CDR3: CASTQGGEQYF. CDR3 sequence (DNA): TGTGCCAGCACCCAGGGGGGCGAGCAGTACTTC.

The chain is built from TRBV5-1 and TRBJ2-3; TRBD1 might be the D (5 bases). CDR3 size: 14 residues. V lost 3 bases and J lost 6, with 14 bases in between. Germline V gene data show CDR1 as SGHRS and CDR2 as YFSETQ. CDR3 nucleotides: TGCGCCAGCAGCTATCAGGGAATTAGGGATACGCAGTATTTT. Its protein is CASSYQGIRDTQYF.

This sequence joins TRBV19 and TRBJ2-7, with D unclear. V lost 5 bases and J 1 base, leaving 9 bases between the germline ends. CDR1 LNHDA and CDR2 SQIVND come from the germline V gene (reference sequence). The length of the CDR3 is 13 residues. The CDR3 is CASSPGVSYEQYF. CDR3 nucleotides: TGTGCCAGTAGTCCCGGTGTTTCCTACGAGCAGTACTTC.

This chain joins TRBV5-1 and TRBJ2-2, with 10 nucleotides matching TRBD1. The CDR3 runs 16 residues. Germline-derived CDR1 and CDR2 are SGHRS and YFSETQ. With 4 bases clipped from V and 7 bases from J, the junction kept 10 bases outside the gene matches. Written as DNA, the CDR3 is TGCGCCAGCAGCCATCGGACAGGGGGTAACGGCGGGGAGCTGTTTTTT. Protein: CASSHRTGGNGGELFF.

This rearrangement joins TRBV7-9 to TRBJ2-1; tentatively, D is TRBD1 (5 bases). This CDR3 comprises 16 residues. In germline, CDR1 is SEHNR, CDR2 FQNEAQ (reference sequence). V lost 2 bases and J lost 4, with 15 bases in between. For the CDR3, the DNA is TGTGCCAGCAGCTTACTCGCAGGGCGTGTATACAATGAGCAGTTCTTC. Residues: CASSLLAGRVYNEQFF.

CDR3 sequence (DNA): TGTGCCAGCAGCGTAGGGCAGGGGGCGCTGGACAATGAGCAGTTCTTC. Protein product: CASSVGQGALDNEQFF. The rearrangement joins TRBV9 to TRBJ2-1, with 8 bases that match TRBD1. V lost 0 bases and J lost 5; bases outside the gene matches: 7. This CDR3 has 16 amino acids. The germline gives CDR1 SGDLS, CDR2 YYNGEE.

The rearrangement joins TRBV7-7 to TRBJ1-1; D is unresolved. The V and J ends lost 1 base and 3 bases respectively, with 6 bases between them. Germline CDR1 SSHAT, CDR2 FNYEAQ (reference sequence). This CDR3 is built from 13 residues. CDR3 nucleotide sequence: TGTGCCAGCAGCTTAGAACCGGACACTGAAGCTTTCTTT. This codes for CASSLEPDTEAFF.

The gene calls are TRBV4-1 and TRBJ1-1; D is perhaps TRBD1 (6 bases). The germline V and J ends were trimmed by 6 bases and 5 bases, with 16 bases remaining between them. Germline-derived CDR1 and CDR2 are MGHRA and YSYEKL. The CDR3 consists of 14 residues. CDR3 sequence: CASRQGGGGTEAFF. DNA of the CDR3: TGCGCCAGCAGACAGGGAGGGGGGGGAACTGAAGCTTTCTTT.

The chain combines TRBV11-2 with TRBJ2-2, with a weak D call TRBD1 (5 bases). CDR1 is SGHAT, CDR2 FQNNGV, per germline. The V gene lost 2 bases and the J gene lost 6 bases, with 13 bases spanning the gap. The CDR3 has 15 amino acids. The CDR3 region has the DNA TGTGCCAGCAGCTTAAGGCAGGGTGTTGCCGGGGAGCTGTTTTTT. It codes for CASSLRQGVAGELFF. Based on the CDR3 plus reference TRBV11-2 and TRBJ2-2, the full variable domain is EAGVAQSPRYKIIEKRQSVAFWCNPISGHATLYWYQQILGQGPKLLIQFQNNGVVDDSQLPKDRFSAERLKGVDSTLKIQPAKLEDSAVYLCASSLRQGVAGELFFGEGSRLTVL.

CDR3: CASRSGLPLWDTQYF. For the CDR3, the DNA is TGTGCCAGCAGATCCGGACTTCCCCTATGGGATACGCAGTATTTT. The chain carries TRBV7-2 and TRBJ2-3, with a tentative D call TRBD2 (5 bases). Germline V gives CDR1 SGHTA, CDR2 FQGNSA. This CDR3 has 15 amino acids. V shed 6 bases and J shed 6 bases, with 19 bases lying between them.

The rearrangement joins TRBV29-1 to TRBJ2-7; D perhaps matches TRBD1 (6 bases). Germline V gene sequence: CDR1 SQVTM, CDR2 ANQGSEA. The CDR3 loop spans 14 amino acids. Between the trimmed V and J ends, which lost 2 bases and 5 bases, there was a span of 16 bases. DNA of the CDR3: TGCAGCGTTGAAACACCTAGGGGGTCGGACGAGCAGTACTTC. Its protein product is CSVETPRGSDEQYF.

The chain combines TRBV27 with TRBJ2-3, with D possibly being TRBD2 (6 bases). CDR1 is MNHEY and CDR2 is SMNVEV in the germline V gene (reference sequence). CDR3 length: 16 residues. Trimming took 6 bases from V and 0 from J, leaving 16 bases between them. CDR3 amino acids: CASRFISGTSTDTQYF. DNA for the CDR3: TGTGCCAGCAGGTTTATTAGCGGAACTAGCACAGATACGCAGTATTTT.

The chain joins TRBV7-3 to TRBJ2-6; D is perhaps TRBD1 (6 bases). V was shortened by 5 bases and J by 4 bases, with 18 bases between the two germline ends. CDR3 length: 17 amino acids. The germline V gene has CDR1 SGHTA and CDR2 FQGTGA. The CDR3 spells CASSLRQVSDGANVLTF. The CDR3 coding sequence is TGTGCCAGCAGCCTAAGACAGGTTTCAGACGGGGCCAACGTCCTGACTTTC. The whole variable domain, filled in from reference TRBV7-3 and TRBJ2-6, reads GAGVSQTPSNKVTEKGKYVELRCDPISGHTALYWYRQSLGQGPEFLIYFQGTGAADDSGLPNDRFFAVRPEGSVSTLKIQRTERGDSAVYLCASSLRQVSDGANVLTFGAGSRLTVL.

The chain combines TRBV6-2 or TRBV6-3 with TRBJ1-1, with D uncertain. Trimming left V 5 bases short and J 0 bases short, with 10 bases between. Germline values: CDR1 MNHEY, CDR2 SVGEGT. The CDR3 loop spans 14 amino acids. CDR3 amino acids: CASSPYVMNTEAFF. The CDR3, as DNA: TGTGCCAGCAGTCCCTACGTCATGAACACTGAAGCTTTCTTT.